The present TCR beta chain was sequenced within a study of regulatory dendritic cells for organ transplantation. Per germline, CDR1 SGHTA and CDR2 FQGNSA. CDR3 size: 17 residues. V gave up 5 bases and J gave up 4 bases; unmatched junction bases: 13. Assay: immunoSEQ multiplex PCR; the TCRdb copy retains only in-frame clones and omits some. The data contain roughly 35,000 clones, 70% to 90% of them seen just once; the ten biggest clones take up over 0.055%. The TCR sequence derives from a human donor in good health. The V gene is TRBV7-2, the J gene TRBJ2-1; 8 bases are a match to TRBD2. The sequencing sample was made of naive CD4+ T cells from blood. Stated subset: CD45RA+ naive T cells. For the CDR3, the DNA is TGTGCCAGCAGCCTAAGCGGGAGTACTGTAGGGTACAATGAGCAGTTCTTC. Translating gives CASSLSGSTVGYNEQFF.